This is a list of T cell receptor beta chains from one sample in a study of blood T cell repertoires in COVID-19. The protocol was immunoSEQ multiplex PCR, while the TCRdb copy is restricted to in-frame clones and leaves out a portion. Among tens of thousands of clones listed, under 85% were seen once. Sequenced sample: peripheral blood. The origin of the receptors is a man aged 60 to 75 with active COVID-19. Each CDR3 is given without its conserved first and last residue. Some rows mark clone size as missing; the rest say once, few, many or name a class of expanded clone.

cdr3_aa: ASSPQPLRAYNEQF
clone_size: -
v_call: TRBV18

cdr3_aa: ASSLFSGASNQPQH
clone_size: few
v_call: TRBV27

cdr3_aa: ASSPQLAGTGELF
clone_size: once
v_call: TRBV11-2

cdr3_aa: ASRTGASGRNEQF
clone_size: -
v_call: TRBV28

cdr3_aa: ASSMGRGGDTQY
clone_size: -
v_call: TRBV5-1

cdr3_aa: ASSQDTRYRETQY
clone_size: -
v_call: TRBV4-3

cdr3_aa: ASSGTAATNEKLF
clone_size: -
v_call: TRBV6-6

cdr3_aa: ASSPGLAGGFRGTDTQY
clone_size: -
v_call: TRBV11-2

cdr3_aa: ASRRQGARTEAF
clone_size: -
v_call: TRBV28

cdr3_aa: ASRGGQTYSPLH
clone_size: -
v_call: TRBV2

cdr3_aa: AISGTGTTEAF
clone_size: few
v_call: TRBV10-3

cdr3_aa: AWGHRGLINEQY
clone_size: -
v_call: TRBV30

cdr3_aa: ATSETSGGGETQY
clone_size: -
v_call: TRBV24-1

cdr3_aa: ASSFGRGAGNEQF
clone_size: -
v_call: TRBV11-3

cdr3_aa: ASSDPRTSGGTGELF
clone_size: -
v_call: TRBV9